A selection of T cell receptor beta chains follows, all from one sample in a study of T cells in Graves' hyperthyroidism and ophthalmopathy. TCRdb called the multiplex PCR reads again in MiXCR, with one record for every CDR3 protein. Of around 690,000 distinct CDR3 sequences listed, roughly 17% are singletons. The sample was blood. Every receptor here comes from a middle-aged man with Graves' hyperthyroidism. CDR3s include the opening cysteine and the closing phenylalanine or tryptophan. The order of the fields is V gene, D gene, clone size, J gene, CDR3 protein, CDR3 DNA. The D gene is left open where the match is weak. Rows may omit the clone size; those that give it use once, few, many or a size class.

TRBV9,TRBD2,few,TRBJ2-2,CASSPGFGLAITNTGELFF,TGTGCCAGCAGCCCCGGCTTCGGACTAGCGATCACGAACACCGGGGAGCTGTTTTTT
TRBV9,.,.,TRBJ2-1,CASSSLPGNEQFF,TGTGCCAGCAGCTCCCTCCCTGGTAATGAGCAGTTCTTC
TRBV2,TRBD1,.,TRBJ1-5,CASTDGRGNQPQHF,TGTGCCAGCACCGATGGCAGGGGGAATCAGCCCCAGCATTTT
TRBV27,.,.,TRBJ1-4,CASSPGVDEKLFF,TGTGCCAGCAGTCCAGGGGTGGATGAAAAACTGTTTTTT
TRBV28,.,many,TRBJ1-1,CASSLGGSGTDYTEAFF,TGTGCCAGCAGTTTAGGTGGTTCGGGGACGGATTACACTGAAGCTTTCTTT
TRBV29-1,TRBD1,many,TRBJ2-2,CSVPGLGQGATGELFF,TGCAGCGTCCCTGGATTGGGACAGGGTGCCACCGGGGAGCTGTTTTTT
TRBV6-1,.,few,TRBJ2-1,CASSGQANEQFF,TGTGCCAGCAGTGGCCAGGCCAATGAGCAGTTCTTC
TRBV4-1,TRBD1,few,TRBJ2-7,CASSRVLTGTGGAVQYF,TGCGCCAGCAGCCGAGTCTTAACCGGGACAGGGGGCGCGGTGCAGTACTTC
TRBV7-2,.,few,TRBJ2-7,CASRPGLPAEQYF,TGTGCCAGCAGGCCCGGACTGCCGGCGGAGCAGTACTTC
TRBV13,.,many,TRBJ2-7,CASSLDKSYEQYF,TGTGCCAGCAGCTTAGACAAATCCTACGAGCAGTACTTC
TRBV5-1,TRBD1,.,TRBJ2-2,CASRRTGLTTGELFF,TGCGCCAGCAGAAGGACAGGGCTGACCACCGGGGAGCTGTTTTTT
TRBV11-2,.,many,TRBJ2-3,CASSYVRTGPDTQYF,TGTGCCAGCAGCTATGTTCGAACAGGGCCAGATACGCAGTATTTT
TRBV27,TRBD1,many,TRBJ2-2,CASRPRQGGTGELFF,TGTGCCAGCAGACCTAGACAGGGGGGGACCGGGGAGCTGTTTTTT
TRBV27,TRBD1,many,TRBJ2-7,CASGGQAYEQYF,TGTGCCAGCGGGGGACAGGCCTACGAGCAGTACTTC
TRBV2,.,.,TRBJ2-3,CAGMGRVVRDTQYF,TGTGCCGGCATGGGACGGGTGGTTAGAGATACGCAGTATTTT
TRBV12-3/TRBV12-4,.,many,TRBJ1-1,CASRRTEAFF,TGTGCCAGCAGACGTACTGAAGCTTTCTTT
TRBV27,TRBD1,many,TRBJ1-2,CASSTRDRGNGYTF,TGTGCCAGCAGTACGAGGGACAGGGGGAACGGCTACACCTTC
TRBV27,.,.,TRBJ2-7,CASSLLGAGAVYEQYF,TGTGCCAGCAGTTTATTGGGGGCAGGGGCCGTCTACGAGCAGTACTTC
TRBV28,.,.,TRBJ1-2,CASSLSGLVDGYTF,TGTGCCAGCAGTTTGTCAGGGCTGGTCGATGGCTACACCTTC
TRBV30,.,many,TRBJ2-7,CAWSGGVEQYF,TGTGCCTGGAGTGGGGGGGTCGAGCAGTACTTC
TRBV5-1,TRBD1,many,TRBJ2-3,CASSLRDSRSDTQYF,TGCGCCAGCAGCCTCCGGGACAGCAGATCCGATACGCAGTATTTT
TRBV28,TRBD2,many,TRBJ2-1,CASNGAGGPGEQFF,TGTGCCAGCAATGGGGCGGGAGGGCCCGGTGAGCAGTTCTTC
TRBV12-3/TRBV12-4,TRBD2,many,TRBJ2-1,CASNKGLKYNEQFF,TGTGCCAGCAATAAGGGACTAAAATACAATGAGCAGTTCTTC
TRBV3-1,TRBD1,many,TRBJ2-3,CASSLDRVWTDTQYF,TGTGCCAGCAGCCTGGACAGGGTGTGGACAGATACGCAGTATTTT
TRBV29-1,TRBD1,few,TRBJ1-5,CSVRDRGPQEPQHF,TGCAGCGTGCGGGACAGGGGCCCTCAAGAGCCCCAGCATTTT
TRBV30,.,.,TRBJ1-5,CAWSVGGGNQPQHF,TGTGCCTGGAGTGTCGGAGGGGGCAATCAGCCCCAGCATTTT